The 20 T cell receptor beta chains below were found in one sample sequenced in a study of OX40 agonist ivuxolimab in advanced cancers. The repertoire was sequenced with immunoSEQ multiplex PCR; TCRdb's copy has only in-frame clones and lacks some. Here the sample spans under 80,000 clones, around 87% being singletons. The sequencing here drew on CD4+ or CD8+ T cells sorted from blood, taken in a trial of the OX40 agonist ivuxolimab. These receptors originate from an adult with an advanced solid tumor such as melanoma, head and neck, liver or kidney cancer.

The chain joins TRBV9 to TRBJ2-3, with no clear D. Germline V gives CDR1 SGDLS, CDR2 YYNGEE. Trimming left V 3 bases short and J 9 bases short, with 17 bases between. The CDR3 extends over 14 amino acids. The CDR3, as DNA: TGTGCCAGCAGCGAGGGCCCGTGGGTTGAGACGCAGTATTTT. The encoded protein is CASSEGPWVETQYF.

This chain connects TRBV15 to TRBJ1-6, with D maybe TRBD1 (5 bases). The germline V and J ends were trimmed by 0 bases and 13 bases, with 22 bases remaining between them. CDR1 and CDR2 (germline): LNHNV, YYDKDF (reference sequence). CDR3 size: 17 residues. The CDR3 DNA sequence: TGTGCCACCAGCAGAGATGGAGGGGCAGGGAAAGGGTCGCCCCTCCACTTT. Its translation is CATSRDGGAGKGSPLHF.

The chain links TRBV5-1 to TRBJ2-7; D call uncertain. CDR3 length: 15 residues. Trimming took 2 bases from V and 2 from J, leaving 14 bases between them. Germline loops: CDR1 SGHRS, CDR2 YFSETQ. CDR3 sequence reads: CASSLMERIPYEQYF. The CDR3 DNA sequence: TGCGCCAGCAGCTTAATGGAACGGATCCCCTACGAGCAGTACTTC.

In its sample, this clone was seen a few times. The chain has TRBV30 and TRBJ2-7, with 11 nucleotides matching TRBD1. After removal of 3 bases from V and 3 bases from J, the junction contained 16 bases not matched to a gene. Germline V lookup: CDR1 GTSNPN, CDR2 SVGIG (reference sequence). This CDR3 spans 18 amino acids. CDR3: CAWSLAIFSGTGGYEQYF. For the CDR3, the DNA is TGTGCCTGGAGCTTGGCCATCTTTTCCGGGACAGGGGGCTACGAGCAGTACTTC. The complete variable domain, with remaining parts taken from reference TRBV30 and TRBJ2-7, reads SQTIHQWPATLVQPVGSPLSLECTVEGTSNPNLYWYRQAAGRGLQLLFYSVGIGQISSEVPQNLSASRPQDRQFILSSKKLLLSDSGFYLCAWSLAIFSGTGGYEQYFGPGTRLTVT.

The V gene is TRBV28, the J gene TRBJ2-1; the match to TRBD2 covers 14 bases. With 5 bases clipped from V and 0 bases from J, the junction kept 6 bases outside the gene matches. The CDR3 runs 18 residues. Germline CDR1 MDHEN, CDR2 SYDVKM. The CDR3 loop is CASSGLAGGRSSYNEQFF. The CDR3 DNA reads TGTGCCAGCAGTGGACTAGCGGGGGGCCGGAGCTCCTACAATGAGCAGTTCTTC.

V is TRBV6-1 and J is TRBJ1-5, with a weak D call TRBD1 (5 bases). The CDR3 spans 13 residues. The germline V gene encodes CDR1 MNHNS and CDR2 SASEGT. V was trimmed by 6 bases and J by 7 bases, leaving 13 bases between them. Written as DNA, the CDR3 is TGTGCCAGCAGAGATTTCAGGGACCAGCCCCAGCATTTT. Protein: CASRDFRDQPQHF.

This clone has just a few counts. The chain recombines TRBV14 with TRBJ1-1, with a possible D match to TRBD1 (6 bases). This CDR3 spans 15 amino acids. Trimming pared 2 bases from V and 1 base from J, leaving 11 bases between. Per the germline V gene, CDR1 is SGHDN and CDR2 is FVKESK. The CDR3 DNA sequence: TGTGCCAGCAGCCAATTAGGGACAAAGAACACTGAAGCTTTCTTT. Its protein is CASSQLGTKNTEAFF.

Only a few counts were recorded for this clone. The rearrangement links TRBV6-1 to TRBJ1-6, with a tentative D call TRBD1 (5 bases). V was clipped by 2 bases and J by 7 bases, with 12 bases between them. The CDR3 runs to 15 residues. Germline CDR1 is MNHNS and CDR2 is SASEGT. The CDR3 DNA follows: TGTGCCAGCAGTGAACCTACAGGACTAAATTCACCCCTCCACTTT. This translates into CASSEPTGLNSPLHF.

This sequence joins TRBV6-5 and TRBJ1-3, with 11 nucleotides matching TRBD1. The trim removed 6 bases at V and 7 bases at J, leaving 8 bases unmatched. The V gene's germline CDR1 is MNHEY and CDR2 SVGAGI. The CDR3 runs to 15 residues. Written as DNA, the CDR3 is TGTGCCAGCAGGTGGGACAGGGGGTTAGTCAACACCATATATTTT. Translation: CASRWDRGLVNTIYF.

The CDR3 DNA follows: TGTGCCAGCAGCCAACAACTAATTGAAAAACTGTTTTTT. Encoded protein: CASSQQLIEKLFF. The rearrangement joins TRBV14 to TRBJ1-4; no reliable D call. In germline, CDR1 is SGHDN, CDR2 FVKESK. V was pared by 2 bases and J by 7 bases, with 8 bases between. The CDR3 is made up of 13 amino acids.

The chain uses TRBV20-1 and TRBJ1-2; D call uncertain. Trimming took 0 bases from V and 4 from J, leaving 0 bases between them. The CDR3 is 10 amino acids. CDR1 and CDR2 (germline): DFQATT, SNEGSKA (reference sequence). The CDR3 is CSARDYGYTF. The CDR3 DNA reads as TGCAGTGCTAGAGACTATGGCTACACCTTC.

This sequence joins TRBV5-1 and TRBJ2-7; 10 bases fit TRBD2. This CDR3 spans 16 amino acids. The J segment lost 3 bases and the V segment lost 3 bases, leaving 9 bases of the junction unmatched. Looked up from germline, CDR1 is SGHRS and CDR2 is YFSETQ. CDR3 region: CASSSSRTSGIYEQYF. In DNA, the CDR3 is TGCGCCAGCAGCTCCTCAAGGACTAGCGGAATCTACGAGCAGTACTTC.

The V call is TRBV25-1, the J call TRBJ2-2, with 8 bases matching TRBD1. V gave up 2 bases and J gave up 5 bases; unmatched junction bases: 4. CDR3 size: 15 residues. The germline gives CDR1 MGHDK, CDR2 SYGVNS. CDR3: CASSEDRTGTGELFF. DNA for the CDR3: TGTGCCAGCAGTGAAGACCGGACAGGGACCGGGGAGCTGTTTTTT.

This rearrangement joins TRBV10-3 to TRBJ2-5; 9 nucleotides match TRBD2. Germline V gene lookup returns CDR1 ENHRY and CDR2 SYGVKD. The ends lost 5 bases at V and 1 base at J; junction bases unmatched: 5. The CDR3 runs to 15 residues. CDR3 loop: CAISLAGVGQETQYF. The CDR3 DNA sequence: TGTGCCATCAGTTTAGCGGGAGTGGGCCAAGAGACCCAGTACTTC.

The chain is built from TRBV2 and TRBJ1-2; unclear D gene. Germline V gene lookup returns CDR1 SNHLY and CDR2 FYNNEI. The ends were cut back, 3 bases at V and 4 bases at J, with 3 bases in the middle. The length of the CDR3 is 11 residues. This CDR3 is CASSDSYGYTF. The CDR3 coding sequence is TGTGCCAGCAGTGACAGCTATGGCTACACCTTC.

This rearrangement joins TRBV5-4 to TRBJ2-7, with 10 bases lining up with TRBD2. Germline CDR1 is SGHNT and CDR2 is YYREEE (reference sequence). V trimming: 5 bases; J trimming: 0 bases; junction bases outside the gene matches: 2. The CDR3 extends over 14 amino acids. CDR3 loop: CASRGTSDSYEQYF. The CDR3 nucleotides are TGTGCCAGCAGAGGGACTAGCGACTCCTACGAGCAGTACTTC.

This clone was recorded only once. The CDR3 DNA reads TGTGCCAGCAGCTTAGGACTGACAGGGGGCCGCTACGAGCAGTACTTC. Amino acid sequence: CASSLGLTGGRYEQYF. This rearrangement joins TRBV11-3 to TRBJ2-5, with TRBD1 matching 10 bases. The DNA end lines up better with TRBJ2-7; the J call may be wrong. The CDR3 contains 16 residues. The germline V gene has CDR1 SGHNT and CDR2 YENEEA.

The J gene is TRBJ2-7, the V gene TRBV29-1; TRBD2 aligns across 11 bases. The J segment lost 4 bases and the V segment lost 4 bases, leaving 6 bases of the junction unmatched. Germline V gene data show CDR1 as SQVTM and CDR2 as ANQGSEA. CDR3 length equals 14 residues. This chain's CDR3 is CSVGGSGRGYEQYF. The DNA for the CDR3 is TGCAGCGTTGGGGGTAGCGGGAGGGGGTACGAGCAGTACTTC.

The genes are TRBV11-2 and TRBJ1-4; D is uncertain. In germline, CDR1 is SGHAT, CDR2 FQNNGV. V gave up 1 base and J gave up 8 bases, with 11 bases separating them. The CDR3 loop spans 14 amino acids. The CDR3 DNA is TGTGCCAGCAGCTTAGGTCTTATTAACGAAAAACTGTTTTTT. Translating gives CASSLGLINEKLFF.

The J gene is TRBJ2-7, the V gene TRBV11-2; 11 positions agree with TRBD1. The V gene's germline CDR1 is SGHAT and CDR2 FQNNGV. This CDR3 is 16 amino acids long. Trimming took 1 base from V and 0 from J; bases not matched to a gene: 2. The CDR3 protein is CASSLAGQGGSYEQYF. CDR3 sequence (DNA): TGTGCCAGCAGCTTAGCGGGACAGGGGGGCTCCTACGAGCAGTACTTC.